This section outlines one TCR beta chain sequence together with its context. This record comes from a study of blood T cell repertoires in COVID-19. V trimming: 5 bases; J trimming: 5 bases; junction bases outside the gene matches: 9. Looked up from germline, CDR1 is SGHRS and CDR2 is YFSETQ. The CDR3 consists of 15 residues. As originally analysed: Reference gene primer amplification yielded estimated nucleated cell counts. Assay used: immunoSEQ multiplex PCR; TCRdb lists only in-frame clones, some missing. The V and J calls and the clone size are those of that table, but D and trimming were determined from the DNA. The profile covers tens of thousands of clones, with 75% to 90% appearing a single time and roughly 14% taken by the ten largest.

The receptor was derived from a human donor in a cohort sampled during active COVID-19. The donor label of this sample is uncertain. This chain joins TRBV5-1 and TRBJ2-1; 8 bases map to TRBD1. The sequencing input was peripheral blood. CDR3 sequence: CASRSGTGFNNEQFF. CDR3 nucleotide sequence: TGCGCCAGCAGGTCCGGGACAGGCTTCAACAATGAGCAGTTCTTC.